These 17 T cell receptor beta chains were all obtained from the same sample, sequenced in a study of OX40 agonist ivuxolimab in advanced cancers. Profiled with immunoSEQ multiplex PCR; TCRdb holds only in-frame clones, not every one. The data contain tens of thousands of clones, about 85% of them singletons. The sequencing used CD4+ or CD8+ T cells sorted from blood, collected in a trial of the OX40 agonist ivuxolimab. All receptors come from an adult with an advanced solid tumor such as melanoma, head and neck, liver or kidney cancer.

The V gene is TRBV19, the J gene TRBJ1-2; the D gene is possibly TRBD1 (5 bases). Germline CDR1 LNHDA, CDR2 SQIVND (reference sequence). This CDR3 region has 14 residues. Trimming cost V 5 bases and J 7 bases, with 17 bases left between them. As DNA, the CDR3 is TGTGCCAGTAGTTCAGGGCAGTCCGGACGTGGCTACACCTTC. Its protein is CASSSGQSGRGYTF. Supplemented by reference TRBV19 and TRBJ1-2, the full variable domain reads DGGITQSPKYLFRKEGQNVTLSCEQNLNHDAMYWYRQDPGQGLRLIYYSQIVNDFQKGDIAEGYSVSREKKESFPLTVTSAQKNPTAFYLCASSSGQSGRGYTFGSGTRLTVV.

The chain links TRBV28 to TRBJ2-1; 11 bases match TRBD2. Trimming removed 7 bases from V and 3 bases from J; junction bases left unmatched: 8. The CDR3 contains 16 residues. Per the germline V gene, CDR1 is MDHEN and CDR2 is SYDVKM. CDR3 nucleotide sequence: TGTGCCAGCACCCCGGGACTAGCGGACATCTACAATGAGCAGTTCTTC. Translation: CASTPGLADIYNEQFF.

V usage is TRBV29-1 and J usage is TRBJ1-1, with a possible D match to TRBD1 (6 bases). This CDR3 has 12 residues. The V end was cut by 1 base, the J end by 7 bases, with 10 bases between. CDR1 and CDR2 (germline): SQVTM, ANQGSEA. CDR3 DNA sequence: TGCAGCGTTGAAGGCAGGGGCCGTGAAGCTTTCTTT. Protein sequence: CSVEGRGREAFF.

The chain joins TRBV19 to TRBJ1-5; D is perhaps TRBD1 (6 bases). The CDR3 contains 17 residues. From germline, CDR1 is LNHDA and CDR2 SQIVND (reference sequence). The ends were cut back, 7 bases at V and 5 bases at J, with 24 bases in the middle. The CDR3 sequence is CASTFSFGQIIDQPQHF. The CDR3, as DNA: TGTGCCAGTACCTTTAGTTTCGGACAGATCATCGATCAGCCCCAGCATTTT.

The CDR3 sequence: CASSLLGVREAFF. CDR3 bases: TGTGCCAGCAGCTTGTTGGGGGTGCGTGAAGCTTTCTTT. The chain couples TRBV5-4 to TRBJ1-1, with a tentative D call TRBD1 (5 bases). The V gene lost 1 base and the J gene lost 7 bases, with 11 bases spanning the gap. Germline V gene data show CDR1 as SGHNT and CDR2 as YYREEE (reference sequence). The CDR3 consists of 13 residues.

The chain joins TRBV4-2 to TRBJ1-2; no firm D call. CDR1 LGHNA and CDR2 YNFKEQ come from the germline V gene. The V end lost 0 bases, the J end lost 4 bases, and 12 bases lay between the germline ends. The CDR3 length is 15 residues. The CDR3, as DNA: TGTGCCAGCAGCCAAGATCTCTTAGCGAGCTATGGCTACACCTTC. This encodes CASSQDLLASYGYTF.

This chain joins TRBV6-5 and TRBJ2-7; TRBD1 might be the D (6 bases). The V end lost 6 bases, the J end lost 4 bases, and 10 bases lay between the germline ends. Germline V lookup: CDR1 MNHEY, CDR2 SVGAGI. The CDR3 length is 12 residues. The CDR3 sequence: CASSKDRYEQYF. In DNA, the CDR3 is TGTGCCAGCAGCAAGGACAGATACGAGCAGTACTTC.

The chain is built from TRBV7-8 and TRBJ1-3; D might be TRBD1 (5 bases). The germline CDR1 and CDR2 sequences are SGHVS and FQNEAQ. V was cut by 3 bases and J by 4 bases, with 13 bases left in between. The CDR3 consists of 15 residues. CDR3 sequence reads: CASSLYQGSGNTIYF. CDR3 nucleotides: TGTGCCAGCAGCTTGTATCAGGGTTCAGGAAACACCATATATTTT.

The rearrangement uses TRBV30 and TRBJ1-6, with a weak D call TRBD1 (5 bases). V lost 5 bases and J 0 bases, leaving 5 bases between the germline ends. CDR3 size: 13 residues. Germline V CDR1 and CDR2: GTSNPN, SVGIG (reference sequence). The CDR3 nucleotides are TGTGCCTGGGACAGCTCCTATAATTCACCCCTCCACTTT. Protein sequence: CAWDSSYNSPLHF.

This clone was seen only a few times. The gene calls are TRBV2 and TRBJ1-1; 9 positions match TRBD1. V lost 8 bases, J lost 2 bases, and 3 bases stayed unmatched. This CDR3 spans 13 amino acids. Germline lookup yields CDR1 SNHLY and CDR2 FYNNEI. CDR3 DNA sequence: TGTGCCAGCGAGGGACAGGGAAACACTGAAGCTTTCTTT. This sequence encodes CASEGQGNTEAFF.

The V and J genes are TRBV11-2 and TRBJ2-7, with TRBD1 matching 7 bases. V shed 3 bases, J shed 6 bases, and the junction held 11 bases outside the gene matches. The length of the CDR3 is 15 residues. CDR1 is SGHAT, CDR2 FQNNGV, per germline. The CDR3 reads CASSLLYGQGVEQYF. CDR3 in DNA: TGTGCCAGCAGCTTGTTGTACGGGCAGGGGGTCGAGCAGTACTTC. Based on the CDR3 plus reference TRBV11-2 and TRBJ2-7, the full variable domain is EAGVAQSPRYKIIEKRQSVAFWCNPISGHATLYWYQQILGQGPKLLIQFQNNGVVDDSQLPKDRFSAERLKGVDSTLKIQPAKLEDSAVYLCASSLLYGQGVEQYFGPGTRLTVT.

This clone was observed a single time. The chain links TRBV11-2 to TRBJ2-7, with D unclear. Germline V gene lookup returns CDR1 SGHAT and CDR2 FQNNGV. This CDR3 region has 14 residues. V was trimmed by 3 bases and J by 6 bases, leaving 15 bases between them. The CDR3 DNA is TGTGCCAGCAGCTTGGGCTACCCCAAACTCGAGCAGTACTTC. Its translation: CASSLGYPKLEQYF.

The CDR3 sequence is CASSSEGGGRIYEQYF. The CDR3, as DNA: TGTGCCAGCAGTTCAGAAGGGGGAGGGCGAATCTACGAGCAGTACTTC. The chain joins TRBV2 to TRBJ2-7; possibly TRBD2 for D (7 bases). This CDR3 contains 16 residues. The germline gives CDR1 SNHLY, CDR2 FYNNEI. V lost 5 bases and J 3 bases, leaving 20 bases between the germline ends. Drawing the rest from reference TRBV2 and TRBJ2-7, the complete variable domain is EPEVTQTPSHQVTQMGQEVILRCVPISNHLYFYWYRQILGQKVEFLVSFYNNEISEKSEIFDDQFSVERPDGSNFTLKIRSTKLEDSAMYFCASSSEGGGRIYEQYFGPGTRLTVT.

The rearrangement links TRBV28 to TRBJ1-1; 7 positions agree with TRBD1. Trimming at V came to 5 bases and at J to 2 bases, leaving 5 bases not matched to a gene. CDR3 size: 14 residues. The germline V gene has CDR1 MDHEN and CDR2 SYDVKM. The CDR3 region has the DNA TGTGCCAGCAGTCCTGGACAGGCTAACACTGAAGCTTTCTTT. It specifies CASSPGQANTEAFF. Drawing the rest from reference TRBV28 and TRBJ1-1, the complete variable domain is DVKVTQSSRYLVKRTGEKVFLECVQDMDHENMFWYRQDPGLGLRLIYFSYDVKMKEKGDIPEGYSVSREKKERFSLILESASTNQTSMYLCASSPGQANTEAFFGQGTRLTVV.

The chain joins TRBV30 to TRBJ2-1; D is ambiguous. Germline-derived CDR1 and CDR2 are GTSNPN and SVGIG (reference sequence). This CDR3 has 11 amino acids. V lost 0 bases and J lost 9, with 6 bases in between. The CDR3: CAWSVKGEQFF. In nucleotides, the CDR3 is TGTGCCTGGAGTGTAAAGGGTGAGCAGTTCTTC.

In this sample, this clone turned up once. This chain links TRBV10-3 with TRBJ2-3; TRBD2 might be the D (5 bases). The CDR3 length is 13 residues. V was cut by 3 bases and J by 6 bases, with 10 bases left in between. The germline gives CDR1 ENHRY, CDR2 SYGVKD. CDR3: CAISDGPGDTQYF. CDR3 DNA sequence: TGTGCCATCAGTGACGGCCCGGGGGATACGCAGTATTTT.

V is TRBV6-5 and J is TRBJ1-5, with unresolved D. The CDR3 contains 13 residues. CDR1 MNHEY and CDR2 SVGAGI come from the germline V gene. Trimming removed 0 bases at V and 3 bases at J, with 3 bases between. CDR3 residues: CASSYSLNQPQHF. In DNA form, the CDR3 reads TGTGCCAGCAGTTACTCTCTCAATCAGCCCCAGCATTTT.